The 17 T cell receptor beta chains presented below share a single source sample, sequenced in a study of shared clonotypes between healthy human individuals. Sequencing used immunoSEQ multiplex PCR; TCRdb keeps in-frame clones, though not all of them. The table has hundreds of thousands of clones, about two thirds seen once. The sample consisted of memory CD4+ T cells sorted from blood. Subset described: CD45RA-negative fraction. The receptors stem from a woman in her 30s in good health.

A few counts support this clone. The chain links TRBV28 to TRBJ1-1; 9 positions match TRBD1. The CDR3 covers 13 residues. V lost 5 bases, J lost 5 bases, and 3 bases stayed unmatched. Germline CDR1 and CDR2: MDHEN and SYDVKM. In nucleotides, the CDR3 is TGTGCCAGCAGTCCCGACAGGGGGACTGAAGCTTTCTTT. Translated: CASSPDRGTEAFF.

The V and J genes are TRBV11-2 and TRBJ1-1; TRBD1 is a possible D gene (6 bases). Germline CDR1 is SGHAT and CDR2 is FQNNGV. With 7 bases removed from V and 7 bases from J, the gap between germline ends came to 16 bases. CDR3 length: 13 residues. DNA for the CDR3: TGTGCCAGCACCGCGGACAGATCCAGTGAAGCTTTCTTT. Translating it yields CASTADRSSEAFF.

The V and J genes are TRBV11-1 and TRBJ1-4; no clear D gene. Trimming took off 1 base at V and 8 bases at J, with 20 bases between the two ends. Germline CDR1 and CDR2: SGHAT and FQDESV (reference sequence). The CDR3 has 17 amino acids. Written as DNA, the CDR3 is TGTGCCAGCAGCTTAGGCGAAGGTCCCGCGGCGCGCGAAAAACTGTTTTTT. This codes for CASSLGEGPAAREKLFF. The full variable domain, in which reference TRBV11-1 and TRBJ1-4 provide the parts outside the CDR3, is EAEVAQSPRYKITEKSQAVAFWCDPISGHATLYWYRQILGQGPELLVQFQDESVVDDSQLPKDRFSAERLKGVDSTLKIQPAELGDSAMYLCASSLGEGPAAREKLFFGSGTQLSVL.

This clone was counted a few times. The chain recombines TRBV5-8 with TRBJ2-5; D is uncertain. Germline CDR1 reads SGHTS; CDR2 reads YDEGEE. The CDR3 is made up of 12 amino acids. Trimming took 4 bases from V and 6 from J, leaving 10 bases between them. As DNA, the CDR3 is TGTGCCAGCAGCAGCCCAGATAAGACCCAGTACTTC. It encodes CASSSPDKTQYF.

This chain joins TRBV7-3 and TRBJ1-1; TRBD1 agrees at 8 bases. Trimming cost V 2 bases and J 3 bases; bases outside gene matches: 8. CDR1 is SGHTA and CDR2 is FQGTGA in the germline V gene. The CDR3 spans 16 residues. The CDR3 DNA is TGTGCCAGCAGCTTAGGACAGGGCATTTGGGACACTGAAGCTTTCTTT. Protein: CASSLGQGIWDTEAFF.

This clone was observed a single time. This chain connects TRBV5-4 to TRBJ2-1; D is unclear. This CDR3 has 16 amino acids. Germline loops: CDR1 SGHNT, CDR2 YYREEE (reference sequence). Trimming took off 7 bases at V and 2 bases at J, with 19 bases between the two ends. CDR3 protein: CASGTSGPATYNEQFF. Here the CDR3 DNA reads TGTGCCAGCGGCACGTCCGGGCCCGCGACCTACAATGAGCAGTTCTTC. The full variable domain, rest sourced from reference TRBV5-4 and TRBJ2-1, is ETGVTQSPTHLIKTRGQQVTLRCSSQSGHNTVSWYQQALGQGPQFIFQYYREEENGRGNFPPRFSGLQFPNYSSELNVNALELDDSALYLCASGTSGPATYNEQFFGPGTRLTVL.

The genes are TRBV5-4 and TRBJ2-1, with TRBD2 as a possible D gene (6 bases). The CDR3 has 16 amino acids. Between the trimmed V and J ends, which lost 0 bases and 0 bases, there was a span of 10 bases. CDR1 and CDR2 (germline): SGHNT, YYREEE (reference sequence). CDR3 protein: CASSLGERASYNEQFF. In DNA form, the CDR3 reads TGTGCCAGCAGCTTGGGGGAGCGGGCCTCCTACAATGAGCAGTTCTTC.

This sequence joins TRBV18 and TRBJ2-7, with TRBD2 matching 13 bases. Germline loops: CDR1 KGHSH, CDR2 LQKENI. The CDR3 is made up of 17 amino acids. V trimming: 4 bases; J trimming: 1 base; junction bases outside the gene matches: 7. The CDR3 region is CASSRGTSGTSSYEQYF. The CDR3, as DNA: TGTGCCAGCTCACGCGGGACTAGCGGGACCTCTTCCTACGAGCAGTACTTC.

This chain uses TRBV7-9 with TRBJ2-3, with a weak D call TRBD2 (7 bases). This CDR3 has 14 amino acids. Germline lookup yields CDR1 SEHNR and CDR2 FQNEAQ (reference sequence). V was pared by 5 bases and J by 5 bases, with 14 bases between. The CDR3 DNA reads TGTGCCAGCAGCCAACGCGGGGGCGTAGATACGCAGTATTTT. Its protein product is CASSQRGGVDTQYF.

This chain joins TRBV5-1 and TRBJ2-2; tentatively, D is TRBD1 or TRBD2 (5 bases each). CDR1 is SGHRS and CDR2 is YFSETQ in the germline V gene. V dropped 4 bases and J dropped 3 bases, with 13 bases sitting between them. The CDR3 is made up of 15 amino acids. The CDR3 region is CASSLKPGHTGELFF. CDR3 nucleotides: TGCGCCAGCAGCCTGAAACCGGGGCACACCGGGGAGCTGTTTTTT.

The chain combines TRBV27 with TRBJ1-5; perhaps TRBD1 as D (5 bases). Germline V CDR1 and CDR2: MNHEY, SMNVEV (reference sequence). This CDR3 contains 16 residues. V was trimmed by 5 bases and J by 3 bases, leaving 17 bases between them. The CDR3 coding sequence is TGTGCCAGCAGTCCCTTAGGACAAAAGTCCAATCAGCCCCAGCATTTT. It codes for CASSPLGQKSNQPQHF.

This clone was detected only a few times. The chain joins TRBV18 to TRBJ2-7, with D perhaps assigned TRBD1 or TRBD2 (5 bases each). Trimming removed 4 bases from V and 2 bases from J, with 12 bases in between. The CDR3 extends over 14 amino acids. The germline gives CDR1 KGHSH, CDR2 LQKENI. The CDR3 bases are TGTGCCAGCTCACTCCGGGACGGACCCTACGAGCAGTACTTC. Protein: CASSLRDGPYEQYF.

V and J are TRBV7-3 and TRBJ2-1; TRBD2 matches 10 bases. V shed 1 base, J shed 4 bases, and the junction held 4 bases outside the gene matches. The CDR3 runs 16 residues. CDR1 is SGHTA and CDR2 is FQGTGA in the germline V gene. CDR3 sequence reads: CASSLMGTSVYNEQFF. DNA of the CDR3: TGTGCCAGCAGCTTAATGGGGACTAGCGTTTACAATGAGCAGTTCTTC. Full variable domain (missing parts from reference TRBV7-3 and TRBJ2-1): GAGVSQTPSNKVTEKGKYVELRCDPISGHTALYWYRQSLGQGPEFLIYFQGTGAADDSGLPNDRFFAVRPEGSVSTLKIQRTERGDSAVYLCASSLMGTSVYNEQFFGPGTRLTVL.

V usage is TRBV2 and J usage is TRBJ2-1; TRBD1 matches at 7 bases. V lost 6 bases to trimming and J lost 4 bases; unmatched junction nucleotides: 15. There are 17 residues in the CDR3. Per the germline V gene, CDR1 is SNHLY and CDR2 is FYNNEI. CDR3 sequence reads: CASRGFMGRGSYNEQFF. DNA of the CDR3: TGTGCCAGCAGGGGCTTTATGGGCAGGGGGTCTTACAATGAGCAGTTCTTC. Full variable domain (missing parts from reference TRBV2 and TRBJ2-1): EPEVTQTPSHQVTQMGQEVILRCVPISNHLYFYWYRQILGQKVEFLVSFYNNEISEKSEIFDDQFSVERPDGSNFTLKIRSTKLEDSAMYFCASRGFMGRGSYNEQFFGPGTRLTVL.

This clone showed up just once. This sequence joins TRBV11-3 and TRBJ2-7; perhaps TRBD2 as D (6 bases). V gave up 1 base and J gave up 4 bases, with 17 bases separating them. Germline V CDR1 and CDR2: SGHNT, YENEEA. This CDR3 contains 16 residues. CDR3 in DNA: TGTGCCAGCAGCTTAGTACCTAGCGTCTCTAGGTACGAGCAGTACTTC. It codes for CASSLVPSVSRYEQYF. Full variable domain (rest looked up from reference TRBV11-3 and TRBJ2-7): EAGVVQSPRYKIIEKKQPVAFWCNPISGHNTLYWYLQNLGQGPELLIRYENEEAVDDSQLPKDRFSAERLKGVDSTLKIQPAELGDSAVYLCASSLVPSVSRYEQYFGPGTRLTVT.

CDR3 protein: CASGSFGGDNEQFF. In DNA, the CDR3 is TGTGCTAGTGGTTCCTTCGGGGGTGACAATGAGCAGTTCTTC. The chain has TRBV12-5 and TRBJ2-1; possibly TRBD2 for D (6 bases). Germline lookup yields CDR1 LGHNT and CDR2 FRNRAP. V lost 4 bases and J 5 bases, leaving 12 bases between the germline ends. The CDR3 covers 14 residues.

This chain connects TRBV19 to TRBJ1-5; D might be TRBD1 (5 bases). Germline CDR1 and CDR2: LNHDA and SQIVND (reference sequence). The V end lost 8 bases, the J end lost 1 base, and 15 bases lay between the germline ends. The CDR3 contains 15 residues. CDR3 region: CASGGTTASNQPQHF. In nucleotides, the CDR3 is TGTGCCAGTGGGGGGACGACGGCCAGCAATCAGCCCCAGCATTTT. Complete variable domain (other parts from reference TRBV19 and TRBJ1-5): DGGITQSPKYLFRKEGQNVTLSCEQNLNHDAMYWYRQDPGQGLRLIYYSQIVNDFQKGDIAEGYSVSREKKESFPLTVTSAQKNPTAFYLCASGGTTASNQPQHFGDGTRLSIL.